Listed here are 27 T cell receptor beta chains from one sample, sequenced in a study of blood T cell repertoires in COVID-19. Clones were read by immunoSEQ multiplex PCR, and TCRdb kept only the in-frame ones, dropping some. The sample comprises roughly 290,000 clones, around nine tenths of which are singletons, and 1.7% rests with the top ten. The sequenced material came from PBMCs or T cells enriched from blood (not recorded which). These receptors were taken from a woman in her 40s who had recovered from COVID-19.

The V call is TRBV7-9, the J call TRBJ2-1, with TRBD2 matching 11 bases. The CDR3 is 19 amino acids. Per germline, CDR1 SEHNR and CDR2 FQNEAQ (reference sequence). The J segment lost 1 base and the V segment lost 6 bases, leaving 14 bases of the junction unmatched. This CDR3 is CASSLLGTSGPLSYNEQFF. CDR3 bases: TGTGCCAGCAGTTTATTAGGGACTAGCGGCCCCCTTTCCTACAATGAGCAGTTCTTC.

V and J are TRBV12-3 or TRBV12-4 and TRBJ1-3; TRBD1 is a possible D gene (6 bases). Trimming took off 8 bases at V and 3 bases at J, with 8 bases between the two ends. The CDR3 covers 12 residues. The DNA of the CDR3 is TGTGCCAGCCGCAGGGGTGGAAACACCATATATTTT. Its translation: CASRRGGNTIYF.

J is TRBJ2-7 and V is TRBV6-5, with a tentative D call TRBD2 (6 bases). The CDR3 sequence is 14 residues long. Germline CDR1 and CDR2: MNHEY and SVGAGI. V was cut by 7 bases and J by 0 bases, with 13 bases left in between. CDR3 sequence (DNA): TGTGCCAGCACCAGGGACTTCAGCTCCTACGAGCAGTACTTC. This encodes CASTRDFSSYEQYF.

The V gene is TRBV9, the J gene TRBJ1-2, with D possibly being TRBD1 (5 bases). The V end lost 5 bases, the J end lost 4 bases, and 15 bases lay between the germline ends. CDR1 and CDR2 from the germline V gene are SGDLS and YYNGEE. The CDR3 is 14 residues long. CDR3 in amino acids: CASSPIGTGYGYTF. CDR3 nucleotide sequence: TGTGCCAGCAGTCCCATCGGGACTGGCTATGGCTACACCTTC.

The V gene is TRBV30, the J gene TRBJ1-4, with D possibly being TRBD1 (5 bases). The CDR3 sequence is 12 residues long. The germline CDR1 and CDR2 sequences are GTSNPN and SVGIG (reference sequence). Trimming cost V 3 bases and J 7 bases, with 9 bases left between them. The CDR3 loop reads CAWSRDSEKLFF. DNA for the CDR3: TGTGCCTGGAGCCGAGACAGTGAAAAACTGTTTTTT. Drawing the rest from reference TRBV30 and TRBJ1-4, the complete variable domain is SQTIHQWPATLVQPVGSPLSLECTVEGTSNPNLYWYRQAAGRGLQLLFYSVGIGQISSEVPQNLSASRPQDRQFILSSKKLLLSDSGFYLCAWSRDSEKLFFGSGTQLSVL.

The chain couples TRBV4-2 to TRBJ1-6; 8 bases are a match to TRBD1. The CDR3 runs to 17 residues. V lost 1 base to trimming and J lost 10 bases; unmatched junction nucleotides: 12. Germline CDR1 LGHNA, CDR2 YNFKEQ. The CDR3 region has the DNA TGTGCCAGCAGCCAAGCTTCCGGGGGACAGGCCCCCTCACCCCTCCACTTT. It encodes CASSQASGGQAPSPLHF.

This rearrangement joins TRBV30 to TRBJ2-7, with D possibly TRBD2 on 6 matching bases. CDR3 size: 13 residues. Trimming shortened V by 3 bases and J by 0 bases, and 9 bases separated the two germline ends. Looked up from germline, CDR1 is GTSNPN and CDR2 is SVGIG (reference sequence). The CDR3 nucleotides are TGTGCCTGGAGAGACGGGAGCTCCTACGAGCAGTACTTC. Its translation: CAWRDGSSYEQYF.

The rearrangement joins TRBV4-3 to TRBJ2-3; D might be TRBD2 (5 bases). Trimming took off 11 bases at V and 1 base at J, with 16 bases between the two ends. CDR1 LGHNA and CDR2 YSLEER come from the germline V gene. CDR3 length equals 14 residues. The CDR3 sequence: CAHRGETGTDTQYF. Here the CDR3 DNA reads TGCGCCCACCGTGGGGAGACTGGCACAGATACGCAGTATTTT.

The chain has TRBV21-1 and TRBJ1-1. TRBV21-1 is reported as a pseudogene. This CDR3 is 19 amino acids long. CDR3 in DNA: TGTGCCAGCAGCAAAGTAGTCAGCGGAAAATTTGGGATGAACACTGAAGCTTTCTTT. As protein: CASSKVVSGKFGMNTEAFF.

This clone showed up just once. The chain is built from TRBV18 and TRBJ2-2; D is unclear. Trimming removed 3 bases from V and 7 bases from J, with 9 bases in between. The CDR3 runs 13 residues. In germline, CDR1 is KGHSH, CDR2 LQKENI. The CDR3 DNA reads as TGTGCCAGCTCACCTCGAACTGACGGGGAGCTGTTTTTT. It specifies CASSPRTDGELFF.

V is TRBV5-4 and J is TRBJ2-1, with TRBD2 matching over 8 bases. The CDR3 length is 15 residues. Germline CDR1 and CDR2: SGHNT and YYREEE (reference sequence). Trimming took 0 bases from V and 6 from J; bases not matched to a gene: 5. CDR3 bases: TGTGCCAGCAGCTTGGGGGGACTAGTCGTCAATGAGCAGTTCTTC. As protein: CASSLGGLVVNEQFF.

The chain couples TRBV18 to TRBJ1-2; TRBD1 agrees at 12 bases. V dropped 3 bases and J dropped 7; count of bases not matched to a gene: 3. Germline V gene lookup returns CDR1 KGHSH and CDR2 LQKENI. CDR3 length equals 14 residues. CDR3 nucleotides: TGTGCCAGCTCACCGCCGGGACAGGGGGCTGGCTACACCTTC. Translated, it gives CASSPPGQGAGYTF.

The chain combines TRBV5-1 with TRBJ2-7; a possible D gene is TRBD2 (6 bases). The germline gives CDR1 SGHRS, CDR2 YFSETQ. The length of the CDR3 is 14 residues. Between the trimmed V and J ends, which lost 4 bases and 3 bases, there was a span of 14 bases. The CDR3 DNA reads as TGCGCCAGCAGCCTGACTCCCGGGAGCTACGAGCAGTACTTC. Translation gives CASSLTPGSYEQYF.

This sequence joins TRBV27 and TRBJ1-4, with TRBD1 matching over 8 bases. CDR3 length: 13 amino acids. With V trimmed by 5 bases and J by 8 bases, 4 bases remained unmatched. In germline, CDR1 is MNHEY, CDR2 SMNVEV (reference sequence). The CDR3 sequence is CASSRTGREKLFF. CDR3 bases: TGTGCCAGCAGTCGGACAGGGAGGGAAAAACTGTTTTTT. Full variable domain (missing parts from reference TRBV27 and TRBJ1-4): EAQVTQNPRYLITVTGKKLTVTCSQNMNHEYMSWYRQDPGLGLRQIYYSMNVEVTDKGDVPEGYKVSRKEKRNFPLILESPSPNQTSLYFCASSRTGREKLFFGSGTQLSVL.

V gene TRBV3-1 (or the pseudogene TRBV3-2) combines with J gene TRBJ2-1; TRBD2 agrees at 10 bases. J was trimmed by 5 bases and V by 2 bases; bases with no gene match: 15. The CDR3 is 19 amino acids. Looked up from germline, CDR1 is LGHDT and CDR2 is YNNKEL (reference sequence). The CDR3 DNA sequence: TGTGCCAGCAGCCAAAGTCTAGCGGGAGTTCTTGTTGAGAACAATGAGCAGTTCTTC. Amino acid sequence: CASSQSLAGVLVENNEQFF.

The DNA for the CDR3 is TGTGCCACCAGCAGAGGAGGCGGGAGGGGCGGGGAGCTGTTTTTT. The encoded protein is CATSRGGGRGGELFF. This chain links TRBV15 with TRBJ2-2, with TRBD2 matching over 9 bases. The germline V gene has CDR1 LNHNV and CDR2 YYDKDF (reference sequence). The junction had 4 bases not matched to a gene; V was cut back by 1 base and J by 7 bases. The CDR3 covers 15 residues.

This clone occurred once. In DNA, the CDR3 is TGTGCCAGCAGTTATAGCAGGGAGGGCAATCAGCCCCAGCATTTT. Protein: CASSYSREGNQPQHF. The chain carries TRBV6-5 and TRBJ1-5; D might be TRBD1 (5 bases). This CDR3 has 15 residues. V was cut by 3 bases and J by 2 bases, with 11 bases left in between. Per the germline V gene, CDR1 is MNHEY and CDR2 is SVGAGI.

This clone was seen a few times. The rearrangement joins TRBV18 to TRBJ1-3; 12 bases match TRBD1. J lost 3 bases, V lost 6 bases, and 6 bases had no gene match. Germline lookup yields CDR1 KGHSH and CDR2 LQKENI. The CDR3 contains 16 residues. CDR3 nucleotide sequence: TGTGCCAGCTCCCGGGGACAGGGGGCTATTGGAAACACCATATATTTT. It specifies CASSRGQGAIGNTIYF.

At least ten counts were recorded for this clone. The chain employs TRBV6-5 and TRBJ1-2, with D possibly matching TRBD1 (5 bases). Germline CDR1 reads MNHEY; CDR2 reads SVGAGI. Deletions cut 6 bases from V and 6 bases from J, with 20 bases between. The CDR3 is 15 amino acids. The CDR3 loop is CASSSTGSGTHGYTF. CDR3 sequence (DNA): TGTGCCAGCAGCTCCACAGGTTCTGGCACCCATGGCTACACCTTC.

This chain uses TRBV10-2 with TRBJ2-3, with D perhaps TRBD2 (7 bases). The CDR3 has 17 residues. Trimming shortened V by 9 bases and J by 2 bases, and 24 bases separated the two germline ends. Germline CDR1 and CDR2: WSHSY and SAAADI. CDR3: CASRYWGGGGDTDTQYF. CDR3 sequence (DNA): TGCGCCAGTCGATATTGGGGAGGAGGGGGGGACACAGATACGCAGTATTTT.

The gene calls are TRBV19 and TRBJ2-7, with 7 bases matching TRBD1. The length of the CDR3 is 15 residues. The germline CDR1 and CDR2 sequences are LNHDA and SQIVND (reference sequence). V lost 3 bases and J lost 0; bases outside the gene matches: 5. CDR3 sequence reads: CASSMGRGSSYEQYF. The CDR3 nucleotides are TGTGCCAGTAGTATGGGCAGGGGGTCCTCCTACGAGCAGTACTTC.

This clone occurred a few times. This chain joins TRBV15 and TRBJ1-3; no definite D call. The CDR3 is 16 residues long. V lost 1 base and J lost 0, with 10 bases in between. Germline assignment: CDR1 LNHNV and CDR2 YYDKDF (reference sequence). Here the CDR3 reads CATSRGEGNSGNTIYF. CDR3 nucleotide sequence: TGTGCCACCAGCAGAGGTGAGGGAAACTCTGGAAACACCATATATTTT.

The chain joins TRBV7-6 to TRBJ2-7, with 8 nucleotides matching TRBD1. The V and J ends lost 5 bases and 6 bases, in that order; junction bases with no gene match: 9. The length of the CDR3 is 14 residues. Germline CDR1 SGHVS, CDR2 FNYEAQ. The DNA for the CDR3 is TGTGCCAGCAGCCCGGGGACAGGTAGTCCCGAGCAGTACTTC. Translation gives CASSPGTGSPEQYF.

V usage is TRBV11-2 and J usage is TRBJ1-5; TRBD1 is a possible D gene (5 bases). Per the germline V gene, CDR1 is SGHAT and CDR2 is FQNNGV. Trimming took off 1 base at V and 5 bases at J, with 18 bases between the two ends. The CDR3 loop spans 17 amino acids. The CDR3 nucleotides read TGTGCCAGCAGCTTAGGCGTTTTCGGGGGGAGCGATCAGCCCCAGCATTTT. Its protein is CASSLGVFGGSDQPQHF.

The chain combines TRBV7-3 with TRBJ1-5, with 8 positions matching TRBD1. This CDR3 comprises 17 residues. The V and J ends lost 0 bases and 2 bases, in that order; junction bases with no gene match: 6. In germline, CDR1 is SGHTA, CDR2 FQGTGA. The CDR3 loop is CASSLTLKGQGNQPQHF. The DNA for the CDR3 is TGTGCCAGCAGCTTAACCCTAAAGGGACAGGGCAATCAGCCCCAGCATTTT.

This clone has more than one count but fewer than ten. The chain couples TRBV10-3 to TRBJ1-2; no firm D call. This CDR3 comprises 16 residues. V dropped 3 bases and J dropped 7 bases, with 21 bases sitting between them. Germline V gene data show CDR1 as ENHRY and CDR2 as SYGVKD. In DNA, the CDR3 is TGTGCCATCAGTGATCCCTCCGGTGCCGTTTCCACTGGCTACACCTTC. Protein: CAISDPSGAVSTGYTF.

The DNA of the CDR3 is TGTGCCAGCAGCCTCAGGGGAATGAGCACTGAAGCTTTCTTT. Translated: CASSLRGMSTEAFF. The chain employs TRBV6-5 and TRBJ1-1, with a possible D match to TRBD1 (6 bases). Per germline, CDR1 MNHEY and CDR2 SVGAGI. V was pared by 6 bases and J by 4 bases, with 15 bases between. This CDR3 is 14 amino acids long.